A selection of T cell receptor beta chains follows, all from one sample in a study of cytomegalovirus exposure and HLA in healthy donors. The repertoire was sequenced with immunoSEQ multiplex PCR; TCRdb's copy has only in-frame clones and lacks some. The sample has 170,000 or so clones; 60% to 85% are singletons. Source material: PBMCs. The source is a man aged 35-49 years in good health and CMV-seronegative. The CDR3 runs from the conserved cysteine through the conserved F or W. Each record gives: J gene, V gene, D gene, CDR3 protein. A D gene is named only where the DNA matches it firmly.

J gene: TRBJ1-6; V gene: TRBV14; D gene: TRBD1; CDR3 protein: CASSIRGKSPLHF
J gene: TRBJ2-2; V gene: TRBV7-9; D gene: NA; CDR3 protein: CASSSRGFTGELFF
J gene: TRBJ1-5; V gene: TRBV6-1; D gene: TRBD1; CDR3 protein: CASRGDREAQPQHF
J gene: TRBJ2-3; V gene: TRBV7-2; D gene: TRBD2; CDR3 protein: CASSLSSGGAKDTQYF
J gene: TRBJ1-2; V gene: TRBV5-4; D gene: TRBD1; CDR3 protein: CASSSTGGSGYGYTF
J gene: TRBJ2-1; V gene: TRBV11-2; D gene: NA; CDR3 protein: CASSLVGGPPGNEQFF
J gene: TRBJ2-1; V gene: TRBV27; D gene: TRBD2; CDR3 protein: CASSSGLAAYNEQFF
J gene: TRBJ1-1; V gene: TRBV7-9; D gene: TRBD1; CDR3 protein: CASSSPGQGSMNTEAFF
J gene: TRBJ1-5; V gene: TRBV7-9; D gene: TRBD1; CDR3 protein: CASSLVGQGANQPQHF
J gene: TRBJ1-1; V gene: TRBV13; D gene: NA; CDR3 protein: CASSLGGEGGTEAFF
J gene: TRBJ1-1; V gene: TRBV7-3; D gene: NA; CDR3 protein: CASAAGGGEAFF